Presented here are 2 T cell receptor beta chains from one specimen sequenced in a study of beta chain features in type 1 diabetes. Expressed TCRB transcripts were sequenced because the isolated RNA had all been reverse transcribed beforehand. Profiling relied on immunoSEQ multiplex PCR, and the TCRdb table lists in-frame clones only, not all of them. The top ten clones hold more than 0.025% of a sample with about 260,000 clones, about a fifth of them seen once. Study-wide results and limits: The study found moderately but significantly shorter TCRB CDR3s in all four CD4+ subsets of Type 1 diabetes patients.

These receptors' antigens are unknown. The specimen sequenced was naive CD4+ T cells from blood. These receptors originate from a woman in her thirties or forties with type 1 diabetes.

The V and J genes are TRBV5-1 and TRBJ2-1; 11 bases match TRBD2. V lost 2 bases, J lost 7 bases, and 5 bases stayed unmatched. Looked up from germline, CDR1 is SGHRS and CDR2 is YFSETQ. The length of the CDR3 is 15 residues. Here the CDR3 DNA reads TGCGCCAGCAGCTTACTAGCGGGAGAGGTAAATGAGCAGTTCTTC. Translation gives CASSLLAGEVNEQFF.

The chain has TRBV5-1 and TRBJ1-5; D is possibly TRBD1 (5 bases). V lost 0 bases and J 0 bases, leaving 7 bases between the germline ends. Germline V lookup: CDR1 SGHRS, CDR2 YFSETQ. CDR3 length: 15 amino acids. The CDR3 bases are TGCGCCAGCAGCTTGGGACAGAGTAGCAATCAGCCCCAGCATTTT. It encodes CASSLGQSSNQPQHF.